This entry describes one T cell receptor beta chain. Its matching antigen is unknown. The data belong to a study of cytomegalovirus exposure and HLA in healthy donors. Study-wide context: There were some 400 genotyped donors. Of these, 75% to 90% fell in the genetic ancestry cluster associated with self-reported Caucasian donors. Findings of the study overall: A few V segments could not be told apart, such as TRBV6-2 and TRBV6-3, and were left out. In an earlier analysis, most TCR beta V segments were productive about 87% or about 30% of the time.

Primers included in the PCR were 60 Vbeta and 13 Jbeta primers. TCRdb's table, derived via immunoSEQ multiplex PCR, lists solely in-frame clones and lacks some. The sample contains about 190,000 clones, approximately 84% of which appear only once. Germline V gene lookup returns CDR1 GTSNPN and CDR2 SVGIG (reference sequence). This CDR3 region has 15 residues. V lost 1 base and J 0 bases, leaving 12 bases between the germline ends. Donors likely had unrecorded immune exposures despite being nominally healthy when sampled. The source material was PBMCs. J is TRBJ1-2 and V is TRBV30, with D perhaps matching TRBD1 (6 bases). The TCR sequence derives from a boy under 18 in good health and CMV-seronegative. CDR3 sequence reads: CAWSGSRTANYGYTF. Written as DNA, the CDR3 is TGTGCCTGGAGTGGAAGTCGGACAGCTAACTATGGCTACACCTTC.